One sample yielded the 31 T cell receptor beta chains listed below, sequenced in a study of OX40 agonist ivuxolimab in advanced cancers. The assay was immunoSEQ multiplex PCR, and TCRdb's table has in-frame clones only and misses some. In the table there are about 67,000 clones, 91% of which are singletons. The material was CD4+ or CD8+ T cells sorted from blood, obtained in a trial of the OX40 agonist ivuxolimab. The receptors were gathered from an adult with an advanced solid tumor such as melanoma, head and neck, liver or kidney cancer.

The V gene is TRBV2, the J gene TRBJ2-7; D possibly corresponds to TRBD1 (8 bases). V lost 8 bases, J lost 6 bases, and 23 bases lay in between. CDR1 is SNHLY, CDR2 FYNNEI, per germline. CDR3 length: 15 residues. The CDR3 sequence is CASPVTGTGGGEQYF. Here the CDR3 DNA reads TGTGCCAGCCCCGTTACCGGGACAGGCGGGGGCGAGCAGTACTTC.

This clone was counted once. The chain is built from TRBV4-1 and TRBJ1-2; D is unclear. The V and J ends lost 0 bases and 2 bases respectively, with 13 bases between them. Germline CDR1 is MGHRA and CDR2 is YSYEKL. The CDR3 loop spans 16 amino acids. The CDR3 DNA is TGCGCCAGCAGCCAAGAAAGGAAAGCGGGCAACTATGGCTACACCTTC. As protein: CASSQERKAGNYGYTF.

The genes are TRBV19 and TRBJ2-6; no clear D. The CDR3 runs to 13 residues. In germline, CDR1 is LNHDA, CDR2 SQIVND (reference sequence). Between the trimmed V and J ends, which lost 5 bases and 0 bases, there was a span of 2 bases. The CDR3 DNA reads TGTGCCAGTAGTGTCTCTGGGGCCAACGTCCTGACTTTC. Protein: CASSVSGANVLTF.

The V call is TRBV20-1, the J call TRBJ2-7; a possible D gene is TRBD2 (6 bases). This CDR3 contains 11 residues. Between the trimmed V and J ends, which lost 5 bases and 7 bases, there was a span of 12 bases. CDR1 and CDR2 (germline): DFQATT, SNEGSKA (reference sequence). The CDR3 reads CSADDSGEQYF. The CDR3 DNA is TGCAGTGCTGACGATAGCGGAGAGCAGTACTTC.

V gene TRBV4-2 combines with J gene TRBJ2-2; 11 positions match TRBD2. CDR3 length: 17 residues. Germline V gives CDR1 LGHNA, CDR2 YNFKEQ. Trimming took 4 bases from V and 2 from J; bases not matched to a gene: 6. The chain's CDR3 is CASSRSGTSGNTGELFF. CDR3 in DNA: TGTGCCAGCAGCCGATCGGGGACTAGCGGTAACACCGGGGAGCTGTTTTTT.

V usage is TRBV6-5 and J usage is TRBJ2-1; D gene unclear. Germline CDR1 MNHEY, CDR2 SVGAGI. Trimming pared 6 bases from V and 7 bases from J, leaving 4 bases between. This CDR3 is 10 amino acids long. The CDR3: CASRGNEQFF. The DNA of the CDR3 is TGTGCCAGCAGGGGGAATGAGCAGTTCTTC.

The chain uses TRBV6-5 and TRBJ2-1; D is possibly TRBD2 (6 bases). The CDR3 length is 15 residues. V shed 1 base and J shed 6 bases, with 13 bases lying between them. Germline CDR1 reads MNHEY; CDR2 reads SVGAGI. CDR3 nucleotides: TGTGCCAGCAGTTACTTTCCGGGAGCCGGCAATGAGCAGTTCTTC. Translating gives CASSYFPGAGNEQFF.

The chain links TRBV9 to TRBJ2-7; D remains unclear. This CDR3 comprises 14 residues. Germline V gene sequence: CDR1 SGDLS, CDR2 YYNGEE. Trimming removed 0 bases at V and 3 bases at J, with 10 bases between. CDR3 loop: CASSVGNGNYEQYF. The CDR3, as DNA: TGTGCCAGCAGCGTAGGAAACGGTAACTACGAGCAGTACTTC.

CDR3 residues: CAISEPRREAFF. The CDR3 DNA follows: TGTGCCATCAGTGAGCCCCGGAGGGAAGCTTTCTTT. V gene TRBV10-3 combines with J gene TRBJ1-1; D remains unclear. CDR3 size: 12 residues. The V gene's germline CDR1 is ENHRY and CDR2 SYGVKD. Trimming removed 2 bases from V and 8 bases from J, with 9 bases in between.

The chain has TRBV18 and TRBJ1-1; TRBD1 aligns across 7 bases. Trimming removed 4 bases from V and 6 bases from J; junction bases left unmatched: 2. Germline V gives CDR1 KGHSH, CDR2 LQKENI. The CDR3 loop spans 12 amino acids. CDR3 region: CASSRQGAEAFF. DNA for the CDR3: TGTGCCAGCTCACGACAGGGCGCTGAAGCTTTCTTT.

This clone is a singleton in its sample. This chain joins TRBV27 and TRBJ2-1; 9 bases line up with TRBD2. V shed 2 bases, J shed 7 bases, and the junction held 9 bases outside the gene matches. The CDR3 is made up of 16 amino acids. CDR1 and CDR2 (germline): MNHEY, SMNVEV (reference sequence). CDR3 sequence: CASSLLRGRATNEQFF. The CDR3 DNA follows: TGTGCCAGCAGTTTACTTCGCGGGAGGGCCACGAATGAGCAGTTCTTC.

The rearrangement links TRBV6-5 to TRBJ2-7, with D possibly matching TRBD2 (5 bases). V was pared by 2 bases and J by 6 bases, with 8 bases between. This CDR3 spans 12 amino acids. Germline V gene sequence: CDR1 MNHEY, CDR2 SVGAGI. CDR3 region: CASSYGLSEQYF. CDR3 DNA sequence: TGTGCCAGCAGTTACGGACTTTCCGAGCAGTACTTC.

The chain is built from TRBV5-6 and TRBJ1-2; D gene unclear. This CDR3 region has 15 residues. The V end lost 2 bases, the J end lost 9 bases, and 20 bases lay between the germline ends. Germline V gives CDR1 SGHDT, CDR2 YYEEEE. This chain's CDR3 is CASSLVDGGFIRYTF. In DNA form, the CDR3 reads TGTGCCAGCAGCTTAGTCGATGGCGGGTTCATTCGCTACACCTTC.

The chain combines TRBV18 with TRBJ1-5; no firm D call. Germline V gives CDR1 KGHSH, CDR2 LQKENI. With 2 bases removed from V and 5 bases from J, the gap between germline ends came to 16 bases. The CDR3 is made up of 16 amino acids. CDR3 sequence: CASSPMDKGGDQPQHF. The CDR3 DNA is TGTGCCAGCTCACCAATGGATAAGGGAGGCGATCAGCCCCAGCATTTT. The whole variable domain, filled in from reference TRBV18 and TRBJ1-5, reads NAGVMQNPRHLVRRRGQEARLRCSPMKGHSHVYWYRQLPEEGLKFMVYLQKENIIDESGMPKERFSAEFPKEGPSILRIQQVVRGDSAAYFCASSPMDKGGDQPQHFGDGTRLSIL.

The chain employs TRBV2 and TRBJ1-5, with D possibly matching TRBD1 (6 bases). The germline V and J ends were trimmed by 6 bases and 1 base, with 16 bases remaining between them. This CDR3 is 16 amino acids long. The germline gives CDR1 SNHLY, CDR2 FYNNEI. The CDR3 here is CASRKAPGASNQPQHF. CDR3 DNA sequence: TGTGCCAGCAGAAAGGCTCCGGGGGCGAGCAATCAGCCCCAGCATTTT.

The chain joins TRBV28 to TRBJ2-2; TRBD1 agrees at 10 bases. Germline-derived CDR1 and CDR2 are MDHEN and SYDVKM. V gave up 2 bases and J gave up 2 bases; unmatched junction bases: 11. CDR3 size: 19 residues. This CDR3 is CASSLRDRGRVLNTGELFF. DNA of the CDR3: TGTGCCAGCAGTTTACGGGACAGGGGTCGCGTTTTAAACACCGGGGAGCTGTTTTTT.

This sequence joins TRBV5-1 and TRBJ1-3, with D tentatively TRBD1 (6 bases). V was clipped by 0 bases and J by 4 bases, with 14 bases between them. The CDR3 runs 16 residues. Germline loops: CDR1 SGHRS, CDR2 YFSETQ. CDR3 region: CASSLEGTRRGNTIYF. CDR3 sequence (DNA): TGCGCCAGCAGCTTGGAGGGGACAAGGAGGGGAAACACCATATATTTT.

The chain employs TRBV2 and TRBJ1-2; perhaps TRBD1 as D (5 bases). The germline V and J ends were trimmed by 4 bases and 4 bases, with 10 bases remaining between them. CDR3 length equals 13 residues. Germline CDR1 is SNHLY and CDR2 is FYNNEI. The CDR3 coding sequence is TGTGCCAGCAGTGCTGAGGGGTTCTATGGCTACACCTTC. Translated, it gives CASSAEGFYGYTF.

The CDR3 loop reads CASSPERQGNYGYTF. The CDR3 DNA follows: TGTGCCAGCAGTCCTGAACGACAGGGGAACTATGGCTACACCTTC. The chain links TRBV6-5 to TRBJ1-2; 8 bases agree with TRBD1. CDR3 length equals 15 residues. After removal of 5 bases from V and 2 bases from J, the junction contained 7 bases not matched to a gene. Germline values: CDR1 MNHEY, CDR2 SVGAGI.

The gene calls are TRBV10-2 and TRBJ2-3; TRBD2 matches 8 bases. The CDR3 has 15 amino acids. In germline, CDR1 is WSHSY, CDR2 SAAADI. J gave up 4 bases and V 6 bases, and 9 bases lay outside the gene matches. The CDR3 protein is CASRATSGSPDTQYF. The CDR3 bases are TGCGCCAGCAGAGCCACCAGCGGGAGTCCAGATACGCAGTATTTT.

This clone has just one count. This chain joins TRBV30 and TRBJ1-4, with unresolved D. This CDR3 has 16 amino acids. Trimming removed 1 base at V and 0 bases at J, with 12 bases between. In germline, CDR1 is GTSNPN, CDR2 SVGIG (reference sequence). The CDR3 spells CAWSDGSTTTNEKLFF. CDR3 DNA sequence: TGTGCCTGGAGTGATGGCAGTACAACAACTAATGAAAAACTGTTTTTT.

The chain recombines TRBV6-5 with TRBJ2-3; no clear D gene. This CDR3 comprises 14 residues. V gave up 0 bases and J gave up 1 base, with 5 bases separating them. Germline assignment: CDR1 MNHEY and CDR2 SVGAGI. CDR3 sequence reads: CASSYSRGTDTQYF. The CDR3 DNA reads TGTGCCAGCAGTTACTCACGGGGCACAGATACGCAGTATTTT.

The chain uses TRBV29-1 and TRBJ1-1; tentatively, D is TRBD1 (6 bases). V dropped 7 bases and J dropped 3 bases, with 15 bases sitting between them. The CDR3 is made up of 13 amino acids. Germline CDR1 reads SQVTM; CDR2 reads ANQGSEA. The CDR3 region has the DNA TGCAGCGCCCGGAGGGGGGCAGACACTGAAGCTTTCTTT. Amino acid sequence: CSARRGADTEAFF.

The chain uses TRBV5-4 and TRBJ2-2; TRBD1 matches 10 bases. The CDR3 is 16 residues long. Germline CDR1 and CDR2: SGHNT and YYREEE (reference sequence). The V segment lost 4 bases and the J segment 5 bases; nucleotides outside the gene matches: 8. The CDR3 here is CASSREGQGGTGELFF. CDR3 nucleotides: TGTGCCAGCAGCAGGGAAGGACAGGGGGGGACCGGGGAGCTGTTTTTT.

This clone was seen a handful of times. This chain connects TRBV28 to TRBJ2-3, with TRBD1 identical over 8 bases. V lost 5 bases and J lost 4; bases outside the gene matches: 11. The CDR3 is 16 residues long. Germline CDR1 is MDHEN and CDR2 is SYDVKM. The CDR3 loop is CASSPWTGQTADTQYF. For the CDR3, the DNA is TGTGCCAGCAGTCCTTGGACAGGGCAAACGGCAGATACGCAGTATTTT.

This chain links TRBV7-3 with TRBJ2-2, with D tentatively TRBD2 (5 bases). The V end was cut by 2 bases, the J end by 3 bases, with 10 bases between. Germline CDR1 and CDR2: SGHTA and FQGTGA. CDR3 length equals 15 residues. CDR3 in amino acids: CASSLEGVHTGELFF. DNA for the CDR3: TGTGCCAGCAGCTTAGAGGGTGTGCACACCGGGGAGCTGTTTTTT.

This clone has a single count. The CDR3: CASSTPRYAWQPQHF. The DNA for the CDR3 is TGTGCCAGTAGTACCCCACGATACGCCTGGCAGCCCCAGCATTTT. V and J are TRBV19 and TRBJ1-5; unclear D gene. The germline V and J ends were trimmed by 4 bases and 7 bases, with 17 bases remaining between them. This CDR3 has 15 amino acids. CDR1 is LNHDA, CDR2 SQIVND, per germline (reference sequence).

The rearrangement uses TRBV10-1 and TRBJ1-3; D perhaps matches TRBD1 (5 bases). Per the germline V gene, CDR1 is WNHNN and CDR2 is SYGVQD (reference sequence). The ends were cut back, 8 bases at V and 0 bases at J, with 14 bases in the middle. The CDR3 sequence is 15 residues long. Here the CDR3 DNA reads TGCGCCAGCTCACAGGAGAGGATCTCTGGAAACACCATATATTTT. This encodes CASSQERISGNTIYF.

CDR3 sequence: CASSQDPAGGSTDTQYF. In DNA form, the CDR3 reads TGCGCCAGCAGCCAAGACCCGGCGGGCGGTAGCACAGATACGCAGTATTTT. This chain connects TRBV4-1 to TRBJ2-3; D might be TRBD2 (5 bases). The CDR3 length is 17 residues. V was clipped by 0 bases and J by 0 bases, with 13 bases between them. Germline V CDR1 and CDR2: MGHRA, YSYEKL.

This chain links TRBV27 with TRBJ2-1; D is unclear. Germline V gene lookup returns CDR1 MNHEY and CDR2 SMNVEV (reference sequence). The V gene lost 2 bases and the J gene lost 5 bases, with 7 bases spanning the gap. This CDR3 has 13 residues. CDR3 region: CASSLRRNNEQFF. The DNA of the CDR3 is TGTGCCAGCAGTTTACGACGGAACAATGAGCAGTTCTTC.

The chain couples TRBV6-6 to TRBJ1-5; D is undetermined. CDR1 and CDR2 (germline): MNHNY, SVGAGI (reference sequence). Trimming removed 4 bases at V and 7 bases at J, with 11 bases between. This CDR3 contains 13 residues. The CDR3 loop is CASSLSLRQPQHF. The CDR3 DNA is TGTGCCAGCAGTTTATCGCTCCGGCAGCCCCAGCATTTT.